The entry that follows covers one TCR beta chain sequence. The CDR3 is made up of 12 amino acids. The germline gives CDR1 SGHNT, CDR2 YYREEE (reference sequence). These data originate in a study of PD-L1 blockade in urothelial cancer. The wider study: It was at 3 weeks (second dose) and 6 weeks after treatment start that blood was analyzed.

The protocol was immunoSEQ multiplex PCR, while the TCRdb copy is restricted to in-frame clones and leaves out a portion. This table has some 84,000 clones, 82% appearing once. Each patient gave between 1 and 8 samples of peripheral blood mononuclear cells, which were collected pretreatment and during treatment. This sample comprised PBMCs, obtained around atezolizumab (anti-PD-L1) treatment. The chain joins TRBV5-4 to TRBJ2-5; perhaps TRBD1 as D (6 bases). The J call may be faulty, since TRBJ2-7 better matches the DNA end. This TCR derives from a man between 65 and 85 years old with urothelial cancer. Written as DNA, the CDR3 is TGTGCCAGCAGCTCAGGGGAGTACGAGCAGTACTTC. It translates to CASSSGEYEQYF.